This TCR beta chain was sequenced during a study of blood T cell repertoires in COVID-19 (dated by TCRdb to the early 2020s). Context from the whole study: Collaborator samples came from the United States, Italy and Spain and covered acute and convalescent phases of COVID-19. The material from the prospective study consisted of cDNA or gDNA derived from T cells, B-cell-depleted T cells, or PBMCs. Deeply sampled blood TCRbeta repertoires from subjects exposed to, actively infected with, or recovered from COVID-19 were included in the dataset. The repertoires were made available in a free public database intended to serve as a resource for research on the immune response to SARS-CoV-2. Samples were obtained from the ongoing ImmuneRACE study (first 160 participants) and from roughly 1,300 subjects provided by 6 global collaborators. The sample metadata nearly always contained a de-identified subject ID, COVID-19 status, age in years and sex. HLA class I and class II types, where available, came from metadata supplied by the sample provider rather than from assay-based typing.

TCRbeta CDR3 regions were amplified from genomic DNA using the immunoSEQ Assay, a bias-controlled multiplex PCR. In the paper's pipeline: The number of nucleated cells in each sample was estimated by amplification of reference gene primers within the assay. To quantify the absolute abundance of each unique TCRbeta CDR3 rearrangement, sequence reads were collapsed and filtered. For each sample, productive Simpson clonality was calculated by taking the square root of Simpson's diversity index across productive rearrangements. Imported from immuneACCESS, the table was reduced by TCRdb to in-frame sequences with V and J called. These copies leave out some clones; in studies compared against another copy, an unresolved V gene accounts for under half, and the cause of the remainder is not known. V and J calls and clone size are given by that table; D and trimming were obtained from the DNA. For this sample the table gives about 88,000 clones, of which 55% to 80% were detected only once. The top ten hold approximately 23% of the sample.

Each collaborating institution followed its own protocols to collect whole blood in K2EDTA tubes. Collaborator samples were shipped for TCRbeta analysis as frozen whole blood, isolated PBMCs, or DNA extracted from either sample type. About this clone: Its antigen target is currently unknown. No per-base quality is available; no much larger clone lies one base away.

Beyond this particular receptor, the publication reports: The amount of clinical and demographic metadata varied by source and participant and was provided uncurated.

As encoded in the germline V gene, CDR1 is LGHNA while CDR2 is YNFKEQ. CDR3 length: 15 amino acids, cysteine to phenylalanine. Only the CDR3 region is kept as DNA, spanning 45 bases read in frame from base 1. The V and J ends are trimmed by 0 bases and 3 bases, leaving 12 bases between them. The clonotype originates from a woman aged 60-75 years in a cohort sampled during active or convalescent COVID-19. The specimen was peripheral blood. This chain is built from TRBV4-2 and TRBJ2-7; confidence is insufficient to name the D gene. Here is the DNA: TGTGCCAGCAGCCAAGATTTCGGGTATAGCTACGAGCAGTACTTC. It translates as CASSQDFGYSYEQYF.